This TCR beta chain emerged from a study of cytomegalovirus exposure and HLA in healthy donors. Study conclusions and caveats: Cytomegalovirus-associated TCR beta chains were listed, numbering 164.

Germline values: CDR1 SGHTA, CDR2 FQGNSA. CDR3 size: 15 residues. Trimming left V 1 base short and J 1 base short, with 11 bases between. This clone showed up just a few times. The target antigen is unknown. Assay: immunoSEQ multiplex PCR; the TCRdb copy retains only in-frame clones and omits some. The sample lists roughly 150,000 clones; more than 75% were seen once. This sequence joins TRBV7-2 and TRBJ2-7, with D maybe TRBD1 (5 bases). This clonotype was sampled from a man aged 18 to 30 in good health and CMV-seronegative. Sample: PBMCs. The CDR3 DNA reads as TGTGCCAGCAGCTTAGACAGGATGTTTTCCTACGAGCAGTACTTC. Amino acids: CASSLDRMFSYEQYF.